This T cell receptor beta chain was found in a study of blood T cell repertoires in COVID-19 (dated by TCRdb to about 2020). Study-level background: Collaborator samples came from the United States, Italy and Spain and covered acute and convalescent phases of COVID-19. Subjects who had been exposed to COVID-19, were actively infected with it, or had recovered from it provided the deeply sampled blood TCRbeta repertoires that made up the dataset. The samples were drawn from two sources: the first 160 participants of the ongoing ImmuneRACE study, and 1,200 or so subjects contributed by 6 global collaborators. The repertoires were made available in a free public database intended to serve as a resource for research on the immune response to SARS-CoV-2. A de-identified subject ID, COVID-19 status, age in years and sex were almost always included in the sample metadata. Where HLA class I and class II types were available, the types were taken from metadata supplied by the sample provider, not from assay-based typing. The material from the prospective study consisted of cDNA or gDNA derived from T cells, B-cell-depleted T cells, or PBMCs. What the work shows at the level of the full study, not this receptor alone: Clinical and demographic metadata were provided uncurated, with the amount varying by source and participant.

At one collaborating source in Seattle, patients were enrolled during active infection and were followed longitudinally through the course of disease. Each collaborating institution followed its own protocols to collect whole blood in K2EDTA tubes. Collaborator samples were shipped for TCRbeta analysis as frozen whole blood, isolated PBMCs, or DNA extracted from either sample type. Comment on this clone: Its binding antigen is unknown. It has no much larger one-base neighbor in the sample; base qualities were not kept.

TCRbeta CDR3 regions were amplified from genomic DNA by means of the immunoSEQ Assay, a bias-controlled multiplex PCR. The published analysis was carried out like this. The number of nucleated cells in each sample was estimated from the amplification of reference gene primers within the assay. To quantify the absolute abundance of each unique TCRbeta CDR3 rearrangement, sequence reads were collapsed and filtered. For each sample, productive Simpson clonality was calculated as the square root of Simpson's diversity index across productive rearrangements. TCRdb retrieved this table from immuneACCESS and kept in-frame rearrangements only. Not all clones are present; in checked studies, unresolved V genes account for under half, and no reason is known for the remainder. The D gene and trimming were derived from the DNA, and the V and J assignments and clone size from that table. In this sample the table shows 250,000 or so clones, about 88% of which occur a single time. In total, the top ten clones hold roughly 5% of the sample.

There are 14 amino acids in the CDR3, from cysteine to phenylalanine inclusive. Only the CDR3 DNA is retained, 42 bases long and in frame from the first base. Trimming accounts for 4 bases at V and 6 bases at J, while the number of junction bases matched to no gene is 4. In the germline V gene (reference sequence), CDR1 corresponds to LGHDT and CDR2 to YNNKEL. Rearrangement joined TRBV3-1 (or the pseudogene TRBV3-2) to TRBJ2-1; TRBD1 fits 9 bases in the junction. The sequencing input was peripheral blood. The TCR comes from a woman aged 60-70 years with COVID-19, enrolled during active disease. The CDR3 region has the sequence CASSPRQGGNEQFF. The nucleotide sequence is TGTGCCAGCAGCCCGAGACAGGGGGGCAATGAGCAGTTCTTC.